These 17 T cell receptor beta chains came from one sample sequenced in a study of blood T cells in healthy people across ages. A second PCR of about 6 to 12 cycles used a sample-barcoded 5' primer and a J-beta primer mix. TCRdb used MiXCR to reprocess the 5' RACE reads, holding one entry per CDR3 protein. Of around 1.5 million distinct CDR3 sequences in the sample, roughly 64% were seen once. The sequencing sample was made of blood. The receptors were gathered from a man aged 18 to 30 in good health.

This clonotype has only a few counts. V gene TRBV29-1 combines with J gene TRBJ2-7; D tentatively fits TRBD1 or TRBD2 (5 bases each). This CDR3 contains 13 residues. Germline CDR1 reads SQVTM; CDR2 reads ANQGSEA. With 4 bases removed from V and 3 bases from J, the gap between germline ends came to 13 bases. CDR3 protein: CSVAPRGRYEQYF. DNA for the CDR3: TGCAGCGTTGCTCCACGGGGCCGCTACGAGCAGTACTTC.

The chain joins TRBV6-2 or TRBV6-3 to TRBJ1-1, with D uncertain. Per the germline V gene, CDR1 is MNHEY and CDR2 is SVGEGT. CDR3 size: 11 residues. Trimming took 11 bases from V and 0 from J, leaving 7 bases between them. The CDR3 DNA reads TGTGCCTCGGGAGTGAACACTGAAGCTTTCTTT. It yields the protein CASGVNTEAFF.

The CDR3 loop reads CASSSDGGYEQYF. CDR3 sequence (DNA): TGTGCCAGCAGCTCGGACGGAGGCTACGAGCAGTACTTC. The V gene is TRBV13, the J gene TRBJ2-7; tentatively, D is TRBD2 (5 bases). V was trimmed by 4 bases and J by 3 bases, leaving 10 bases between them. The CDR3 runs 13 residues. Germline V CDR1 and CDR2: PRHDT, FYEKMQ (reference sequence). The whole variable domain, filled in from reference TRBV13 and TRBJ2-7, reads AAGVIQSPRHLIKEKRETATLKCYPIPRHDTVYWYQQGPGQDPQFLISFYEKMQSDKGSIPDRFSAQQFSDYHSELNMSSLELGDSALYFCASSSDGGYEQYFGPGTRLTVT.

The chain employs TRBV29-1 and TRBJ2-5, with TRBD2 identical over 7 bases. This CDR3 spans 15 amino acids. V was clipped by 0 bases and J by 5 bases; unmatched bases: 9. Per germline, CDR1 SQVTM and CDR2 ANQGSEA. The CDR3 is CSVEDGRGGVETQYF. The CDR3 DNA reads TGCAGCGTTGAAGATGGGAGGGGTGGGGTGGAGACCCAGTACTTC.

The V and J genes are TRBV7-2 and TRBJ2-5; TRBD1 matches at 9 bases. CDR1 SGHTA and CDR2 FQGNSA come from the germline V gene. After removal of 5 bases from V and 11 bases from J, the junction contained 21 bases not matched to a gene. The CDR3 runs 17 residues. The CDR3 region is CASSPDGADRGNDEQYF. CDR3 nucleotide sequence: TGTGCCAGCAGCCCTGACGGGGCGGACAGGGGAAACGATGAGCAGTACTTC. Full variable domain (rest looked up from reference TRBV7-2 and TRBJ2-5): GAGVSQSPSNKVTEKGKDVELRCDPISGHTALYWYRQSLGQGLEFLIYFQGNSAPDKSGLPSDRFSAERTGGSVSTLTIQRTQQEDSAVYLCASSPDGADRGNDEQYFGPGTRLLVL.

This sequence joins TRBV4-3 and TRBJ1-2, with D possibly being TRBD1 (6 bases). Germline V CDR1 and CDR2: LGHNA, YSLEER. Trimming took off 0 bases at V and 2 bases at J, with 19 bases between the two ends. The CDR3 runs to 18 residues. The DNA for the CDR3 is TGCGCCAGCAGCCAAGACGACGATAACGGACAGCCGAACTATGGCTACACCTTC. Translation gives CASSQDDDNGQPNYGYTF.

The J gene is TRBJ2-5, the V gene TRBV28, with no clear D. Trimming removed 2 bases at V and 3 bases at J, with 10 bases between. Germline V lookup: CDR1 MDHEN, CDR2 SYDVKM. This CDR3 comprises 14 residues. DNA for the CDR3: TGTGCCAGCAGTTTACTCTTCCAGAAAGAGACCCAGTACTTC. This encodes CASSLLFQKETQYF. The full variable domain, with the rest looked up from reference TRBV28 and TRBJ2-5, is DVKVTQSSRYLVKRTGEKVFLECVQDMDHENMFWYRQDPGLGLRLIYFSYDVKMKEKGDIPEGYSVSREKKERFSLILESASTNQTSMYLCASSLLFQKETQYFGPGTRLLVL.

The chain recombines TRBV28 with TRBJ1-1, with no clear D. Trimming removed 4 bases at V and 10 bases at J, with 13 bases between. This CDR3 is built from 12 residues. The V gene's germline CDR1 is MDHEN and CDR2 SYDVKM. The CDR3 reads CASSWDVGSAFF. CDR3 bases: TGTGCCAGCAGTTGGGATGTAGGTTCAGCTTTCTTT.

The chain couples TRBV20-1 to TRBJ2-7; D possibly corresponds to TRBD2 (5 bases). This CDR3 spans 11 amino acids. V lost 2 bases to trimming and J lost 9 bases, with 11 bases between them. Germline lookup yields CDR1 DFQATT and CDR2 SNEGSKA (reference sequence). The CDR3 DNA reads as TGCAGTGCTAGAAAAGACGGAGGGCAGTACTTC. This translates into CSARKDGGQYF.

The chain recombines TRBV20-1 with TRBJ2-1; the match to TRBD2 covers 8 bases. Per germline, CDR1 DFQATT and CDR2 SNEGSKA (reference sequence). The CDR3 consists of 14 residues. The trim removed 5 bases at V and 3 bases at J, leaving 6 bases unmatched. CDR3 amino acids: CSAPAGLDYNEQFF. The CDR3 DNA reads TGCAGTGCTCCCGCGGGACTAGACTACAATGAGCAGTTCTTC.

J is TRBJ2-7 and V is TRBV7-2, with D possibly being TRBD2 (6 bases). Trimming took 5 bases from V and 5 from J, leaving 16 bases between them. This CDR3 is built from 14 residues. Per germline, CDR1 SGHTA and CDR2 FQGNSA. CDR3 DNA: TGTGCCAGCAGCCAGGACTATAATATAGACGAGCAGTACTTC. Translating gives CASSQDYNIDEQYF. The variable domain in full, with the rest retrieved from reference TRBV7-2 and TRBJ2-7, is GAGVSQSPSNKVTEKGKDVELRCDPISGHTALYWYRQSLGQGLEFLIYFQGNSAPDKSGLPSDRFSAERTGGSVSTLTIQRTQQEDSAVYLCASSQDYNIDEQYFGPGTRLTVT.

This sequence joins TRBV7-2 and TRBJ2-7, with D perhaps TRBD1 (6 bases). V gave up 5 bases and J gave up 4 bases, with 15 bases separating them. The CDR3 covers 14 residues. CDR1 SGHTA and CDR2 FQGNSA come from the germline V gene. This CDR3 reads CASSLDPGQYEQYF. The CDR3 DNA reads TGTGCCAGCAGCCTCGACCCTGGACAGTACGAGCAGTACTTC. Filled out from reference TRBV7-2 and TRBJ2-7, the complete variable domain reads GAGVSQSPSNKVTEKGKDVELRCDPISGHTALYWYRQSLGQGLEFLIYFQGNSAPDKSGLPSDRFSAERTGGSVSTLTIQRTQQEDSAVYLCASSLDPGQYEQYFGPGTRLTVT.

The chain has TRBV7-2 and TRBJ2-7; possibly TRBD1 or TRBD2 for D (5 bases each). Trimming removed 10 bases from V and 6 bases from J, with 19 bases in between. CDR3 length: 13 amino acids. Germline CDR1 and CDR2: SGHTA and FQGNSA. The CDR3 loop reads CANREGTYSEQYF. CDR3 DNA: TGTGCCAACAGAGAGGGGACGTATTCCGAGCAGTACTTC.

The chain has TRBV3-1 and TRBJ1-1; possibly TRBD1 for D (5 bases). The CDR3 is made up of 14 amino acids. Germline CDR1 reads LGHDT; CDR2 reads YNNKEL (reference sequence). V was pared by 0 bases and J by 7 bases, with 12 bases between. CDR3 region: CASSQETGGIEAFF. The CDR3 nucleotides read TGTGCCAGCAGCCAAGAGACCGGGGGGATTGAAGCTTTCTTT.

This rearrangement joins TRBV4-2 to TRBJ2-2; the match to TRBD2 covers 7 bases. This CDR3 spans 16 amino acids. Losses at the gene ends were 3 bases for V and 2 bases for J; bases not matched to a gene: 6. Germline V gene lookup returns CDR1 LGHNA and CDR2 YNFKEQ. The CDR3, as DNA: TGTGCCAGCAGCCACCCCGGGACTACCAACACCGGGGAGCTGTTTTTT. It yields the protein CASSHPGTTNTGELFF.

This chain links TRBV20-1 with TRBJ2-1; TRBD2 matches at 10 bases. Looked up from germline, CDR1 is DFQATT and CDR2 is SNEGSKA (reference sequence). The V and J ends lost 5 bases and 8 bases, in that order; junction bases with no gene match: 9. The CDR3 is made up of 14 amino acids. The CDR3 sequence is CSAYTSGTGDEQFF. In DNA, the CDR3 is TGCAGTGCTTACACTAGCGGGACGGGGGATGAGCAGTTCTTC.

V usage is TRBV9 and J usage is TRBJ2-1; 7 nucleotides agree with TRBD1. The CDR3 has 17 amino acids. Looked up from germline, CDR1 is SGDLS and CDR2 is YYNGEE. After removal of 1 base from V and 4 bases from J, the junction contained 11 bases not matched to a gene. The CDR3 loop is CASSVFSWDSLYNEQFF. CDR3 sequence (DNA): TGTGCCAGCAGCGTATTCTCCTGGGACAGCTTATACAATGAGCAGTTCTTC.